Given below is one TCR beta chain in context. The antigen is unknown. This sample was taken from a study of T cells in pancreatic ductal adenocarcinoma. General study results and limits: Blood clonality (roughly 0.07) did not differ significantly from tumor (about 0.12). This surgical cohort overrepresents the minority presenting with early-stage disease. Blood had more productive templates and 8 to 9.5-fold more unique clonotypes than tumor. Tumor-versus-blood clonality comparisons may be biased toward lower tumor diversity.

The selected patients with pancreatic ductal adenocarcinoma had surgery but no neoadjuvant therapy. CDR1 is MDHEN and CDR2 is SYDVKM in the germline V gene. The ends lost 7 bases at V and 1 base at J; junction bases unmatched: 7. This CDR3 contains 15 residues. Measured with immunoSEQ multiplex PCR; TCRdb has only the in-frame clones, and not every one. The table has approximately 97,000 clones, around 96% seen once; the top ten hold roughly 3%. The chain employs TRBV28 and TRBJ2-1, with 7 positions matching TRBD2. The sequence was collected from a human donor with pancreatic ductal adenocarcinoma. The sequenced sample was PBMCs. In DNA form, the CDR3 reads TGTGCCAGCACCAGACTAGCAATGTCCTACAATGAGCAGTTCTTC. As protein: CASTRLAMSYNEQFF.